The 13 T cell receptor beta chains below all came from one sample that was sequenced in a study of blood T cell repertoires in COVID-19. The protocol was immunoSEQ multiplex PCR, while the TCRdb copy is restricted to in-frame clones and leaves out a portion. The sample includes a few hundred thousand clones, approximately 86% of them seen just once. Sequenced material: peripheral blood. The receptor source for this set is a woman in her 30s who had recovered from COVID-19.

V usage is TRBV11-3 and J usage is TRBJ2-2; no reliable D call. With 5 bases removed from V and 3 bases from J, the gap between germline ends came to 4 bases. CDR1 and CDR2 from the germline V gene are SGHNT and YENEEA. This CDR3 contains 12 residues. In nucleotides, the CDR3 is TGTGCCAGCAGCCCCTACACCGGGGAGCTGTTTTTT. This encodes CASSPYTGELFF.

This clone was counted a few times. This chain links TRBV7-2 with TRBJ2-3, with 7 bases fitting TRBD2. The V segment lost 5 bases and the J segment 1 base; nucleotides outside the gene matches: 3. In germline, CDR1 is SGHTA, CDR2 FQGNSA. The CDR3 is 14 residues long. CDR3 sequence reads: CASSPTSGTDTQYF. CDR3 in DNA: TGTGCCAGCAGCCCTACTAGCGGCACAGATACGCAGTATTTT.

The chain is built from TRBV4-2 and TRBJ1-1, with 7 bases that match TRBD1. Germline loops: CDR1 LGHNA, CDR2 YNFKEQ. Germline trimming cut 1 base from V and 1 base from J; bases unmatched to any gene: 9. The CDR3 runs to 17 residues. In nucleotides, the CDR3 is TGTGCCAGCAGCCAAGTTAGGGGACAGCTTCCGAACACTGAAGCTTTCTTT. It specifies CASSQVRGQLPNTEAFF.

The CDR3 DNA reads as TGTGCCAGTCCCCCCGGGACAGGGGGCGGACAGTACGAGCAGTACTTC. Translated, it gives CASPPGTGGGQYEQYF. The gene calls are TRBV28 and TRBJ2-7; 12 positions match TRBD1. The CDR3 covers 16 residues. CDR1 and CDR2 (germline): MDHEN, SYDVKM. The trim removed 9 bases at V and 4 bases at J, leaving 13 bases unmatched.

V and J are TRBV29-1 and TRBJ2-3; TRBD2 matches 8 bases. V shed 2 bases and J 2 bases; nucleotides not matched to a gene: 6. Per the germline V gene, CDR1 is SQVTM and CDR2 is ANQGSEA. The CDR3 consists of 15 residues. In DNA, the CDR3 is TGCAGCGTTGAAAATCGGGAGGGATACACAGATACGCAGTATTTT. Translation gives CSVENREGYTDTQYF.

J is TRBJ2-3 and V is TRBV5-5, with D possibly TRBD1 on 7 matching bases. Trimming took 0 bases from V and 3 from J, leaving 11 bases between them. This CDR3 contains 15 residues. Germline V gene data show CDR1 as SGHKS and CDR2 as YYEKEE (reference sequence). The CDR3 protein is CASSLGAGGTDTQYF. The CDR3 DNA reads TGTGCCAGCAGCTTGGGTGCAGGGGGGACAGATACGCAGTATTTT.

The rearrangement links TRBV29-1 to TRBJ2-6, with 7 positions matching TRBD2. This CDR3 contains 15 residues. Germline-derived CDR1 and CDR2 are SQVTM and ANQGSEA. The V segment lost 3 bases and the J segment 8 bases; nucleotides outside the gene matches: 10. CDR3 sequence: CSVEDREDPSNVLTF. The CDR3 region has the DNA TGCAGCGTTGAGGACCGGGAGGATCCCTCCAACGTCCTGACTTTC.

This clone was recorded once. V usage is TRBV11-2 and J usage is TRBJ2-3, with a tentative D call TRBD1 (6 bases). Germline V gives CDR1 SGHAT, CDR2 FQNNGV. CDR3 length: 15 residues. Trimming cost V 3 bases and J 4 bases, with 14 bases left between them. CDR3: CASSFPGAPSDTQYF. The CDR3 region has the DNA TGTGCCAGCAGCTTCCCAGGGGCCCCCTCAGATACGCAGTATTTT.

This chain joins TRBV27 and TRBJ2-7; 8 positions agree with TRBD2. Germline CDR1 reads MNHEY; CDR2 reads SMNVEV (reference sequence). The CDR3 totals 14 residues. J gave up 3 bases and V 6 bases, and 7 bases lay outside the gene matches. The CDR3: CASSTGGTNYEQYF. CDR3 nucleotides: TGTGCCAGCAGCACGGGGGGGACGAACTACGAGCAGTACTTC.

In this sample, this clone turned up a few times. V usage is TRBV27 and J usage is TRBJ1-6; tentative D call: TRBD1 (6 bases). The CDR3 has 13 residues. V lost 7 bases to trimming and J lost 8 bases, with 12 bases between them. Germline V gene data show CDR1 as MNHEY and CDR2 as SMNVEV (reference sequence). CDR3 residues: CASKETGYSPLHF. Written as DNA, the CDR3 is TGTGCCAGCAAGGAGACAGGTTATTCACCCCTCCACTTT.

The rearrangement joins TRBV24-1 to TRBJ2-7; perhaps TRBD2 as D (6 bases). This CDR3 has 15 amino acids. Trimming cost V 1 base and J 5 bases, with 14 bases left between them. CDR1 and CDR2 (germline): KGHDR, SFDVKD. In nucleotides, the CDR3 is TGTGCCACCAGTGATTTTAGGTCCGGGAGAGACGAGCAGTACTTC. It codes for CATSDFRSGRDEQYF.

The CDR3 region has the DNA TGTGCCAGCAGAGAAGGACAGGGGGGAGACACCATATATTTT. Encoded protein: CASREGQGGDTIYF. The rearrangement uses TRBV28 and TRBJ1-3; 10 nucleotides align to TRBD1. Unmatched junction bases numbered 7, after V lost 6 bases and J lost 8 bases. The CDR3 consists of 14 residues. The germline gives CDR1 MDHEN, CDR2 SYDVKM.

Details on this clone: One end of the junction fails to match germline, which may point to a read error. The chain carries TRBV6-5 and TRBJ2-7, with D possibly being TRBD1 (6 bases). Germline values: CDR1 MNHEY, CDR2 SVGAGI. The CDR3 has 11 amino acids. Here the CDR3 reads CASNHGTPPDF. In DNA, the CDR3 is TGTGCCAGCAACCACGGGACACCCCCGGACTTC.